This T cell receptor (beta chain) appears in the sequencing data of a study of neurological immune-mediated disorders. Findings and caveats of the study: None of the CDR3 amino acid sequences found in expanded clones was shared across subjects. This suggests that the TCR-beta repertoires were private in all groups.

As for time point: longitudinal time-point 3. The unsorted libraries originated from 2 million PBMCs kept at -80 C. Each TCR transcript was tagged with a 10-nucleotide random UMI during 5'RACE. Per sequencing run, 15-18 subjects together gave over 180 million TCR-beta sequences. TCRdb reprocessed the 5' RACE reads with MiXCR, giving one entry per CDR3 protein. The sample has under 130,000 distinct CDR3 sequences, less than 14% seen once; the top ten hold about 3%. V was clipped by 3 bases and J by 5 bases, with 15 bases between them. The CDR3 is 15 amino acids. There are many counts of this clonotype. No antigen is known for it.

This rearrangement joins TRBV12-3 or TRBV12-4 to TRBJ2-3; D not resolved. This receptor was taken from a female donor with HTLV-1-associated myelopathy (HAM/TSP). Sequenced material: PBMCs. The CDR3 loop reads CASSFPPHSQDTQYF. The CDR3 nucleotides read TGTGCCAGCAGTTTTCCCCCCCACTCTCAAGATACGCAGTATTTT.